This section outlines one T cell receptor (beta chain) sequence together with its context. This record belongs to a study of OX40 agonist ivuxolimab in advanced cancers. This CDR3 has 15 residues. Looked up from germline, CDR1 is ENHRY and CDR2 is SYGVKD. Trimming removed 4 bases from V and 11 bases from J; junction bases left unmatched: 11. Profiled with immunoSEQ multiplex PCR; TCRdb holds only in-frame clones, not every one. The repertoire holds more than 100,000 clones, with about 92% as singletons. The source material was CD4+ or CD8+ T cells sorted from blood, sampled in a trial of the OX40 agonist ivuxolimab. The V and J genes are TRBV10-3 and TRBJ2-3; 11 bases agree with TRBD2. This TCR was recovered from an adult with an advanced solid tumor such as melanoma, head and neck, liver or kidney cancer. CDR3 sequence reads: CAISGLTSGREGQYF. Written as DNA, the CDR3 is TGTGCCATCAGTGGGTTAACTAGCGGGAGAGAGGGGCAGTATTTT.